This is a list of T cell receptor beta chains from one sample in a study of CD8 T cells in ankylosing spondylitis. MiXCR, run by TCRdb on the 5' RACE reads, gives a single entry per CDR3 protein. Of hundreds of thousands of distinct CDR3 sequences in the sample, approximately 12% are singletons; the top ten hold 0.51%. The specimen sequenced was blood, either unsorted or a sorted T cell fraction (not recorded which). These receptors all stem from a male donor with ankylosing spondylitis. CDR3s include the opening cysteine and the closing phenylalanine or tryptophan. The D gene is left open where the match is weak. Size tells how often a clone was seen (once, few, many) or the class of an expanded clone, and some rows leave it out.

j_gene,abundance,d_gene,v_gene,CDR3aa,CDR3nt
TRBJ2-1,.,.,TRBV24-1,CATSEPQGPTKFF,TGTGCCACCAGTGAGCCCCAGGGGCCTACCAAGTTCTTC
TRBJ2-3,.,.,TRBV7-9,CASSSRQINSTDTQYF,TGTGCCAGCAGCTCCCGACAAATAAATAGCACAGATACGCAGTATTTT
TRBJ2-1,few,.,TRBV5-1,CASSDERTIYNEQFF,TGCGCCAGCAGTGATGAGAGGACCATATACAATGAGCAGTTCTTC
TRBJ1-2,once,TRBD1,TRBV18,CASSLLPGQTDYGYTF,TGTGCCAGCTCACTTCTTCCGGGACAGACCGACTATGGCTACACCTTC
TRBJ2-5,many,TRBD2,TRBV6-1,CASRRAGGETQYF,TGTGCCAGCAGACGAGCGGGGGGAGAGACCCAGTACTTC
TRBJ2-1,many,.,TRBV5-1,CASWERLASKFF,TGCGCCAGCTGGGAACGGTTAGCGAGCAAGTTCTTC
TRBJ2-7,.,.,TRBV18,CASSPPDGRLEQYF,TGTGCCAGCTCACCTCCCGACGGCAGGCTCGAGCAGTACTTC
TRBJ2-5,many,.,TRBV7-2,CASTGRIQETQYF,TGTGCCAGCACTGGCAGGATCCAAGAGACCCAGTACTTC
TRBJ1-1,many,.,TRBV20-1,CSATGGYTEAFF,TGCAGTGCTACCGGCGGTTACACTGAAGCTTTCTTT
TRBJ2-3,few,.,TRBV20-1,CSARDRGRGDPDTQYF,TGCAGTGCTAGAGATAGAGGGCGCGGCGACCCAGATACGCAGTATTTT
TRBJ1-2,few,.,TRBV20-1,CSARPYGGSNYGYTF,TGCAGTGCTAGACCTTATGGCGGCAGCAACTATGGCTACACCTTC
TRBJ2-5,.,.,TRBV20-1,CSSTAAGIEETQYF,TGCAGCTCGACGGCGGCGGGTATAGAAGAGACCCAGTACTTC
TRBJ1-5,few,.,TRBV30,CAWNGGGQPQHF,TGTGCCTGGAACGGGGGAGGTCAGCCCCAGCATTTT
TRBJ2-7,few,TRBD1,TRBV20-1,CSASLPGQVTYEQYF,TGCAGTGCTAGTCTACCGGGACAGGTTACCTACGAGCAGTACTTC
TRBJ2-5,.,.,TRBV24-1,CATSDFVSRETQYF,TGTGCCACCAGTGATTTCGTTAGCAGAGAGACCCAGTACTTC
TRBJ2-2,.,.,TRBV6-1,CASSMTSKGTGELFF,TGTGCCAGCAGTATGACTAGTAAGGGCACCGGGGAGCTGTTTTTT
TRBJ1-4,.,.,TRBV20-1,CSARDQRGWEKLFF,TGCAGTGCTAGAGATCAAAGGGGTTGGGAAAAACTGTTTTTT
TRBJ2-5,.,.,TRBV29-1,CSVTVAETQYF,TGCAGCGTAACAGTAGCAGAGACCCAGTACTTC
TRBJ2-7,.,TRBD1,TRBV5-1,CASSYRGRIYEQYF,TGCGCCAGCAGCTACAGGGGGCGCATCTACGAGCAGTACTTC
TRBJ2-7,many,TRBD2,TRBV29-1,CSVVLPYRRSGRYYEQYF,TGCAGCGTTGTTCTCCCTTACCGTCGTAGCGGGAGGTACTACGAGCAGTACTTC
TRBJ2-7,.,.,TRBV25-1,CASSESASYEQYF,TGTGCCAGCAGTGAATCGGCAAGCTACGAGCAGTACTTC
TRBJ1-3,.,TRBD1,TRBV9,CASSVAPGGSGNTIYF,TGTGCCAGCAGCGTAGCCCCAGGGGGCTCTGGAAACACCATATATTTT
TRBJ1-1,.,.,TRBV5-1,CASSLIPGTNTEAFF,TGCGCCAGCAGCTTAATCCCGGGGACTAACACTGAAGCTTTCTTT
TRBJ2-7,few,.,TRBV7-9,CASSPRGAPTYEQYF,TGTGCCAGCAGCCCACGCGGGGCACCCACCTACGAGCAGTACTTC
TRBJ2-7,.,TRBD1,TRBV12-3/TRBV12-4,CASSAGQGSIHEQYF,TGTGCCAGCAGTGCGGGACAGGGTAGCATCCACGAGCAGTACTTC
TRBJ2-7,few,TRBD2,TRBV5-1,CASRRAGTSGSEQYF,TGCGCCAGCAGGCGGGCCGGGACTAGCGGGAGCGAGCAGTACTTC
TRBJ2-5,.,TRBD2,TRBV20-1,CSADSGKETQYF,TGCAGTGCTGATAGCGGGAAAGAGACCCAGTACTTC
TRBJ1-1,few,.,TRBV29-1,CSVLTPMNTEAFF,TGCAGCGTATTAACACCTATGAACACTGAAGCTTTCTTT
TRBJ1-3,.,.,TRBV30,CAWSVSSGNTIYF,TGTGCCTGGAGTGTGAGCTCTGGAAACACCATATATTTT
TRBJ2-1,.,TRBD2,TRBV6-2/TRBV6-3,CASSYSITGTTNSNEQFF,TGTGCCAGCAGTTACTCCATTACCGGGACTACCAACAGCAATGAGCAGTTCTTC
TRBJ2-2,many,.,TRBV5-6,CASTFRGYTGELFF,TGTGCCAGCACCTTCCGAGGATACACCGGGGAGCTGTTTTTT
TRBJ2-3,.,.,TRBV20-1,CSATDPQGPLVDTQYF,TGCAGTGCTACTGACCCGCAGGGGCCCTTAGTAGATACGCAGTATTTT
TRBJ2-1,.,.,TRBV7-7,CASSSTGLEQFF,TGTGCTAGCAGCTCGACGGGTTTAGAGCAGTTCTTC
TRBJ2-5,few,TRBD1,TRBV5-5,CASSSTTGGRETQYF,TGTGCCAGCAGCTCGACGACAGGGGGGCGGGAGACCCAGTACTTC
TRBJ1-1,many,.,TRBV5-1,CASSFRSGTEAFF,TGCGCCAGCAGCTTTCGGTCCGGGACTGAAGCTTTCTTT
TRBJ2-7,.,.,TRBV12-3/TRBV12-4,CASSLRGLEQYF,TGTGCCAGCAGTTTACGGGGCCTCGAGCAGTACTTC
TRBJ2-7,many,.,TRBV6-5,CASSYGAGSSYEQYF,TGTGCCAGCAGTTACGGGGCGGGAAGCTCCTACGAGCAGTACTTC
TRBJ2-3,few,.,TRBV20-1,CSARQGSDTQYF,TGCAGTGCTAGACAGGGGTCAGATACGCAGTATTTT
TRBJ2-3,.,TRBD1,TRBV6-1,CASSDRDRGGTDTQYF,TGTGCCAGCAGTGATCGGGACAGGGGAGGGACAGATACGCAGTATTTT
TRBJ2-5,few,.,TRBV29-1,CSASSGERETQYF,TGCAGCGCCTCAAGCGGAGAGAGAGAGACCCAGTACTTC
TRBJ1-5,many,.,TRBV10-3,CATGRAGGNQPQHF,TGTGCCACCGGCCGTGCAGGAGGCAATCAGCCCCAGCATTTT
TRBJ1-3,few,.,TRBV27,CASSPGTNSGNTIYF,TGTGCCAGCAGTCCTGGGACTAACTCTGGAAACACCATATATTTT
TRBJ2-5,many,.,TRBV5-1,CASSFGVGETQYF,TGTGCCAGCAGCTTTGGAGTGGGGGAGACCCAGTACTTC
TRBJ2-3,.,.,TRBV10-3,CAISEGEGHTDTQYF,TGTGCCATCAGTGAGGGAGAGGGCCACACAGATACGCAGTATTTT
TRBJ2-7,few,TRBD2,TRBV20-1,CSATSGTPYEQYF,TGCAGTGCTACTAGCGGGACACCCTACGAGCAGTACTTC
TRBJ1-5,few,TRBD1,TRBV10-3,CAISGTGLQPQHF,TGTGCCATCAGTGGGACAGGGCTTCAGCCCCAGCATTTT
TRBJ1-1,few,.,TRBV28,CASSFPMRARGNTEAFF,TGTGCCAGCAGTTTCCCCATGAGGGCGCGGGGGAACACTGAAGCTTTCTTT
TRBJ2-2,few,.,TRBV5-5,CASSLAFAGELFF,TGTGCCAGCAGCCTGGCGTTCGCCGGGGAGCTGTTTTTT
TRBJ1-2,.,.,TRBV12-3/TRBV12-4,CASRGDNYGYTF,TGTGCCAGCAGGGGGGATAACTATGGCTACACCTTC
TRBJ2-1,few,TRBD1,TRBV28,CASSLLGDSGRNEQFF,TGTGCCAGCAGTTTATTGGGGGACAGCGGTCGGAATGAGCAGTTCTTC
TRBJ2-3,few,TRBD2,TRBV20-1,CSALRAGVSDTQYF,TGCAGTGCCCTCCGAGCGGGAGTGTCAGATACGCAGTATTTT
TRBJ2-4,.,TRBD2,TRBV7-8,CASSLAPASGRALGNIQYF,TGTGCCAGCAGCTTAGCCCCTGCCAGCGGGAGGGCCCTAGGAAACATTCAGTACTTC
TRBJ2-5,few,TRBD2,TRBV9,CASSPRTSAASWETQYF,TGTGCCAGCAGCCCCAGAACTAGCGCGGCCTCATGGGAGACCCAGTACTTC
TRBJ1-4,.,.,TRBV15,CATSRTGSNEKLFF,TGTGCCACCAGCCGGACGGGTAGTAATGAAAAACTGTTTTTT
TRBJ1-5,.,.,TRBV12-2,CASRLPGGESNQPQHF,TGTGCAAGTCGCTTACCAGGGGGCGAGAGCAATCAGCCCCAGCATTTT
TRBJ1-5,few,.,TRBV12-3/TRBV12-4,CASSFDEGQPQHF,TGTGCCAGCAGTTTCGATGAAGGGCAGCCCCAGCATTTT
TRBJ2-6,.,.,TRBV7-2,CASSLVGVGANVLTF,TGTGCCAGCAGCTTAGTGGGGGTCGGGGCCAACGTCCTGACTTTC
TRBJ2-2,many,.,TRBV7-7,CASTPGAGTGELFF,TGTGCTAGCACCCCGGGGGCTGGTACCGGGGAGCTGTTTTTT
TRBJ2-3,.,.,TRBV6-6,CASSYGPGDTDTQYF,TGTGCCAGCAGTTACGGGCCGGGCGACACAGATACGCAGTATTTT